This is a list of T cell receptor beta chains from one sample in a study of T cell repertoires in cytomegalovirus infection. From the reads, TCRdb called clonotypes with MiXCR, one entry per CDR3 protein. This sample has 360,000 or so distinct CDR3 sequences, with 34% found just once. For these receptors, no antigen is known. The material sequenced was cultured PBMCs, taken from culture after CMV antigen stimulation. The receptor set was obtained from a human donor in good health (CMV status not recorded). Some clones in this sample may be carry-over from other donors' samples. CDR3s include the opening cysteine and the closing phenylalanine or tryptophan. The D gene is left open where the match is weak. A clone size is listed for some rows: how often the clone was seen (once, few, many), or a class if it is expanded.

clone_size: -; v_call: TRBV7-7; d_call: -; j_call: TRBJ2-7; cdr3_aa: CASSQDASYEQYF; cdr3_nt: TGTGCCAGCAGCCAGGACGCCTCCTACGAGCAGTACTTC
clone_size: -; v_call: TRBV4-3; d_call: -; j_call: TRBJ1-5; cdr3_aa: CASSQRVDNQPQHF; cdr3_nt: TGCGCCAGCAGCCAGAGGGTGGACAATCAGCCCCAGCATTTT
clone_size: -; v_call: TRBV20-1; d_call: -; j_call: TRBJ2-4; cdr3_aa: CSASAGPQNIQYF; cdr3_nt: TGCAGTGCTAGTGCAGGGCCCCAAAACATTCAGTACTTC
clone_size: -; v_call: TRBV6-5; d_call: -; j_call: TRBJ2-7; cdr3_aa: CASRRADPLASEQYF; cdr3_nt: TGTGCCAGCCGTCGGGCGGACCCTCTCGCATCCGAGCAGTACTTC
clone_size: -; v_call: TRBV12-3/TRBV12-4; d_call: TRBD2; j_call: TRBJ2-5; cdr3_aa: CASSPRLAGGEETQYF; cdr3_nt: TGTGCCAGCAGTCCCCGACTAGCGGGAGGAGAAGAGACCCAGTACTTC
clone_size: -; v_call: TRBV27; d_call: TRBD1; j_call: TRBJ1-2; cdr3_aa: CASSGGDSRNGYTF; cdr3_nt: TGTGCCAGCAGTGGGGGGGACAGCCGGAATGGCTACACCTTC
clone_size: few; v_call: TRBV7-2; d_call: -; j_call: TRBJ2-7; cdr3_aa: CASSSIGTSLPYEQYF; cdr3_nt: TGTGCCAGCAGCTCCATTGGGACTTCCCTTCCCTACGAGCAGTACTTC
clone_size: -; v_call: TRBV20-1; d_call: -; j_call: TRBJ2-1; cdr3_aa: CSARDGLSSVPYNEQFF; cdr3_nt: TGCAGTGCTAGAGATGGTTTATCTAGCGTCCCCTACAATGAGCAGTTCTTC
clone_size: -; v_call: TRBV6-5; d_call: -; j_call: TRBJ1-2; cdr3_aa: CASSDRTTYGYTF; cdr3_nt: TGTGCCAGCAGTGACCGGACAACTTATGGCTACACCTTC
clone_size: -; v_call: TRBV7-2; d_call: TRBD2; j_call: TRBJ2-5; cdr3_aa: CASSSGLAVETQYF; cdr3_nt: TGTGCCAGCAGCTCCGGACTAGCGGTGGAGACCCAGTACTTC
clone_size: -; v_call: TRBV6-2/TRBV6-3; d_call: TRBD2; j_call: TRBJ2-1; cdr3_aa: CASNLAGLNEQFF; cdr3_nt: TGTGCCAGCAATCTAGCGGGACTCAATGAGCAGTTCTTC
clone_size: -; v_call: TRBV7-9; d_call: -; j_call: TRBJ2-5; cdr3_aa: CASSHTGHLQETQYF; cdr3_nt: TGTGCCAGCAGCCACACTGGACACCTCCAAGAGACCCAGTACTTC
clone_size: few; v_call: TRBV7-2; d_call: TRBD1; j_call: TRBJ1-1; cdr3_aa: CASSLGRGQGAGTEAFF; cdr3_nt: TGTGCCAGCAGCTTAGGAAGGGGCCAGGGGGCGGGCACTGAAGCTTTCTTT
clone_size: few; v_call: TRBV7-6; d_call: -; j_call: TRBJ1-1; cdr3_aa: CASSSWGTEAFF; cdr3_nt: TGTGCCAGCAGCTCCTGGGGCACTGAAGCTTTCTTT
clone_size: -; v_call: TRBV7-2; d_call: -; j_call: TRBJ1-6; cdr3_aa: CASSPYFGQLYSPLHF; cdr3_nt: TGTGCCAGCAGCCCCTATTTCGGACAGCTATATTCACCCCTCCACTTT
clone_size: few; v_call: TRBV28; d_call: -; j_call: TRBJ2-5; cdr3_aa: CASSSGTTVAGTQYF; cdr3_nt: TGTGCCAGCAGTTCGGGGACGACCGTCGCCGGGACCCAGTACTTC
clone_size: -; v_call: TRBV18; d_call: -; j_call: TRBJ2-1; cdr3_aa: CASSQRLEDEQFF; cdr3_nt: TGTGCCAGCTCACAGAGACTAGAGGATGAGCAGTTCTTC
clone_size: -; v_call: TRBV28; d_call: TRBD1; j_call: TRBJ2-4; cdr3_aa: CASSRAGTALAKNIQYF; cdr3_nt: TGTGCCAGCAGTCGGGCCGGGACAGCACTAGCCAAAAACATTCAGTACTTC
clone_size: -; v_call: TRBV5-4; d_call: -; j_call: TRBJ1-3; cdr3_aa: CASSQGTSGNTIYF; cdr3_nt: TGTGCCAGCAGCCAAGGGACATCTGGAAACACCATATATTTT
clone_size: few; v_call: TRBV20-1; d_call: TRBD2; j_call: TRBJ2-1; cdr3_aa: CSASSGLGDANNEQFF; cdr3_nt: TGCAGTGCTAGTAGCGGACTAGGAGACGCGAACAATGAGCAGTTCTTC
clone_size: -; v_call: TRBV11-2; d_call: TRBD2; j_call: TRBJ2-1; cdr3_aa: CASSQQSGGYNEQFF; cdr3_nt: TGTGCCAGCAGCCAACAGAGCGGGGGCTACAATGAGCAGTTCTTC
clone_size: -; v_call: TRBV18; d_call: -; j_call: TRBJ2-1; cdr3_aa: CASSTGLRDSGNEQFF; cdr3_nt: TGTGCCAGCTCAACGGGGTTGCGGGACTCCGGTAATGAGCAGTTCTTC
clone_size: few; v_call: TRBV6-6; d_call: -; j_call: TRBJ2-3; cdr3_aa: CASSYRADTQYF; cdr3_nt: TGTGCCAGCAGTTACCGTGCAGATACGCAGTATTTT
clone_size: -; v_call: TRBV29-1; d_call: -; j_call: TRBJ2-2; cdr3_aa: CSVEGRGNTGELFF; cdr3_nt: TGCAGCGTTGAGGGAAGGGGTAACACCGGGGAGCTGTTTTTT
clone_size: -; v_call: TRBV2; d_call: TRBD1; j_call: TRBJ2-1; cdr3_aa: CASTSGGASWQFF; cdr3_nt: TGTGCCAGCACCTCAGGGGGCGCGTCTTGGCAGTTCTTC
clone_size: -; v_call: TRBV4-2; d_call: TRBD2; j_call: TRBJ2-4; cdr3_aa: CASSQEEAGGPAKNIQYF; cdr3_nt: TGTGCCAGCAGCCAAGAGGAAGCGGGAGGGCCAGCCAAAAACATTCAGTACTTC
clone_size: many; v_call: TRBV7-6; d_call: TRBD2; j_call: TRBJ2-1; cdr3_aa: CASSLAARTSGRGGEQFF; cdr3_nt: TGTGCCAGCAGCTTAGCGGCCCGGACTAGCGGGAGGGGGGGCGAGCAGTTCTTC
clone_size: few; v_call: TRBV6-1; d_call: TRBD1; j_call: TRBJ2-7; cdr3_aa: CATAWTGTYEQYF; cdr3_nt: TGTGCCACCGCCTGGACAGGGACCTACGAGCAGTACTTC
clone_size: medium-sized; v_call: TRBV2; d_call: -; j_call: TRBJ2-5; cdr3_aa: CASRAGQRETQYF; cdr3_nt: TGTGCCAGCAGGGCTGGACAGCGAGAGACCCAGTACTTC
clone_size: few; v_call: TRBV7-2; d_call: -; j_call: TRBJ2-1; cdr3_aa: CASSLALLAPYNEQFF; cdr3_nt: TGTGCCAGCAGCTTAGCGTTGCTAGCGCCCTACAATGAGCAGTTCTTC
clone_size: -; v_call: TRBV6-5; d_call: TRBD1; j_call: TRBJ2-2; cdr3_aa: CASSYSSGGDTGELFF; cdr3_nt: TGTGCCAGCAGTTACTCATCAGGGGGCGATACCGGGGAGCTGTTTTTT